The entry below describes one T cell receptor beta chain. What it recognizes is unknown. Other DNA sequences of this sample code for an identical CDR3. Sequencing was performed with immunoSEQ multiplex PCR; in TCRdb, only in-frame clones are kept and a portion is missing. Here the sample spans about 2 million clones, about 95% being singletons. The sample comes from a study of shared clonotypes between healthy human individuals. This CDR3 is built from 14 residues. Per germline, CDR1 GTSNPN and CDR2 SVGIG (reference sequence). Trimming at V came to 2 bases and at J to 7 bases, leaving 8 bases not matched to a gene. Study results and caveats: What rarefaction showed was incomplete sorted-subset sequencing despite large depth. Sampling involved blood alone; tissue repertoires likely differ. An anticipated effect of sequencing depth on clonotype sharing among donors was recognized. The sharing of about 5% of naive CD4 clonotypes was seen across a handful of donors.

Naive-designated CD8 cells lacked CD45RO, were positively enriched for CCR7, and omitted terminally differentiated effector memory CD45RA+ cells. The V gene is TRBV30, the J gene TRBJ2-7, with 10 bases lining up with TRBD1. Input material: naive CD8+ T cells sorted from blood. The clonotype originates from a man between 18 and 29 years old in good health. Written as DNA, the CDR3 is TGTGCCTGGAGTACCGGGACAGGGGACTATGAGCAGTACTTC. Translating it yields CAWSTGTGDYEQYF. Looking up the rest from reference TRBV30 and TRBJ2-7 gives the full variable domain: SQTIHQWPATLVQPVGSPLSLECTVEGTSNPNLYWYRQAAGRGLQLLFYSVGIGQISSEVPQNLSASRPQDRQFILSSKKLLLSDSGFYLCAWSTGTGDYEQYFGPGTRLTVT.